This TCR beta chain originates from a study of post-analysis software for immune sequencing data (dated by TCRdb to 2015 to 2017). In terms of the full investigation: The recorded disease courses included relapsing-remitting, secondary progressive and progressive-relapsing multiple sclerosis, and some patients had no subtype annotation. The patient repertoires were compared against more than 10 previously published healthy control repertoires obtained from donors aged about 6 to 26 years. A subset of samples was prepared in parallel using single-end sample barcoding, then pooled and co-amplified after Illumina adapter ligation. General findings and caveats noted by the study authors: Direct clustering with F measure revealed strong co-clustering of samples prepared in the same batch, which led to a batch-effect correction. The control group was slightly older than the multiple sclerosis patient group. Patients showed significantly higher frequencies than controls for a handful of TRBV segments, among them TRBV5-6, TRBV5-1 and TRBV20-1. Compared with controls, multiple sclerosis patients had significantly lower normalized Chao1 diversity, a finding suggesting substantial peripheral T-cell clonal expansion.

Library prep was done by PCR. For sequencing, an Illumina HiSeq 2500 was employed. To reduce PCR and sequencing biases, unique molecular identifiers were built into the TCR beta cDNA libraries. Approximately 500,000 cDNA molecules were obtained for every 1 to 10 million input T cells, so each molecule roughly corresponded to one T cell. The same protocol used for the earlier healthy control dataset was applied to prepare and sequence the patient libraries. Samples belonging to the same batch were prepared together, multiplexed and sequenced on a shared HiSeq lane. In the source study's methods: Raw barcoded reads were processed with MIGEC, discarding single-read molecular identifier groups before consensus assembly and CDR3 extraction. VDJtools was used for post-analysis of the clonotype tables, with diversity normalized by down-sampling every dataset to the smallest sample size. Repertoire overlap clustering matched CDR3 amino acid but not nucleotide sequences to correct batch-related cross-sample contamination. TCRdb reprocessed the public reads (quality trimming at Q25 with fastp, clone calling with MiXCR) and kept in-frame beta chains. All rows with the same CDR3 protein become a single entry with the most common DNA and genes. Here the V and J calls rest on TCRdb's processing, not on the authors' analysis. This sample gives about 460,000 distinct CDR3 sequences in total; 40% to 55% of them show up just once. 12% of the sample goes to the ten largest clones.

Inclusive of the bounding cysteine and phenylalanine, the CDR3 is 13 residues long. Only the CDR3 portion is preserved as DNA: 39 bases, with reading frame beginning at the first base. Per the germline V gene (reference sequence), DFQATT is the CDR1 and SNEGSKA is the CDR2. This clonotype was observed a handful of times. The target of this receptor is not known. There are no base qualities to consult, and no much larger clone falls within one base. TCR beta repertoires were profiled from peripheral blood of more than ten young patients with multiple sclerosis to demonstrate the VDJtools post-analysis software. The patients with multiple sclerosis were children and adolescents between roughly 6 and 17 years of age.

Recombination linked TRBV20-1 to TRBJ2-5; the best D guess is TRBD1, with 6 bases matching. With the DNA end fitting TRBJ2-7 better, the J assignment may be wrong. Sequencing was performed on blood. The sequence derives from a girl under 18 with multiple sclerosis. In nucleotides, the sequence is TGCAGTGCCTTGGTAAGGACAGCCTACGAGCAGTACTTC. The translation is CSALVRTAYEQYF.